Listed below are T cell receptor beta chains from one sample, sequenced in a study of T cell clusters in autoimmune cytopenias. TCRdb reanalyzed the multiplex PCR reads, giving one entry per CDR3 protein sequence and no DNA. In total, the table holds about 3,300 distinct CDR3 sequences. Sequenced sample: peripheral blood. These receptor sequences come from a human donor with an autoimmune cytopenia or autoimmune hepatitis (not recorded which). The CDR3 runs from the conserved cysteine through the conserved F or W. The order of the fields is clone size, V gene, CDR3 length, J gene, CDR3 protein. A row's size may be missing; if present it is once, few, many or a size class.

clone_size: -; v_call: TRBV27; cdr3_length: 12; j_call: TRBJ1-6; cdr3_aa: CASKGRGSPLHF
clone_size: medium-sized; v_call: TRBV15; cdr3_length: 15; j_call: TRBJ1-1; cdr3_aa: CATRQGEYPSTEAFF
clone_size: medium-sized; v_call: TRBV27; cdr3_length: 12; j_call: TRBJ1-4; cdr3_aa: CASRGRGEKLFF
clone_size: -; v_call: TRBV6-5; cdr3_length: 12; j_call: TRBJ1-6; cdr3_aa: CASSRQNSPLHF
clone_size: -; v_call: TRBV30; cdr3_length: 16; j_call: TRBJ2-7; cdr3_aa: CAWSRGAPLNSYEQYF
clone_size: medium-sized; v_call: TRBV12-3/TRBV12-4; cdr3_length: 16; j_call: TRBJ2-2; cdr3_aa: CASSPVAGGNTGELFF
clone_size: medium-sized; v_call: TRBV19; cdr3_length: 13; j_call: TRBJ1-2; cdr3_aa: CASSQVTNYGYTF
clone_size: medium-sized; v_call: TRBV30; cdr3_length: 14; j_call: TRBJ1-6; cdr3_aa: CASNQGVGNSPLHF
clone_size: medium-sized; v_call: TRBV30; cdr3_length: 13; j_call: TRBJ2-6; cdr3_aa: CAWSVGQSNVLTF
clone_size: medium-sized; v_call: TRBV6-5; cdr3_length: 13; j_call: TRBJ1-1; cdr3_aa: CASSKSINTEAFF
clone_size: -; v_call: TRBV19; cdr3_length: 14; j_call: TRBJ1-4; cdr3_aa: CASRRTEANEKLFF
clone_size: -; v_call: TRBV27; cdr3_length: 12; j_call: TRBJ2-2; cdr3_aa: CASRPRGGELFF
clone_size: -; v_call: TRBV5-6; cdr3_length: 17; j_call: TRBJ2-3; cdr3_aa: CASSFKTGRGFADTQYF
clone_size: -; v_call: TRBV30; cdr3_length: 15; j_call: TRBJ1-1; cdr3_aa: CAWIAMDRWNTEAFF
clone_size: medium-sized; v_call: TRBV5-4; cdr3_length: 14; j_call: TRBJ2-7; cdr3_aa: CASSWETGDYEQYF
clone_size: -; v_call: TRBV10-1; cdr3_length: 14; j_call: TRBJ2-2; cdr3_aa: CASSEWRNTGELFF
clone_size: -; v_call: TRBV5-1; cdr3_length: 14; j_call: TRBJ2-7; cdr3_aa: CASSGGTETYKQYF
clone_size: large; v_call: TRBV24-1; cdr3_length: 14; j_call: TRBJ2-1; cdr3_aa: CATSDLNSYNEQFF
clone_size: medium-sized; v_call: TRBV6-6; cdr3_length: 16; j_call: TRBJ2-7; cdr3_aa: CASSYSTAPKSYEQYF
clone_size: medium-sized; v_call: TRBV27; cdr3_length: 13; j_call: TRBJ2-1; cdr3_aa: CASSPGIQNEQFF
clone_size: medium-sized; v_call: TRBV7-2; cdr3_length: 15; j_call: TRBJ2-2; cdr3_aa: CASSLATGGTGELFF
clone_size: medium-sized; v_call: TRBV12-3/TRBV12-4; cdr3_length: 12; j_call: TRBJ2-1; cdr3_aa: CASSLYGNEQFF